There are many counts of the clone carrying this TCR beta chain. This sample is part of a study of T-cell reconstitution after alpha-beta-depleted transplantation in children. Trimming stripped 2 bases from V and 8 bases from J, with 19 bases between. This CDR3 contains 16 residues. Looked up from germline, CDR1 is LGHNA and CDR2 is YNFKEQ. This sample's TCRbeta library carried unique molecular identifier barcodes. Each CDR3 protein gets one entry after TCRdb re-called the PCR reads with MiXCR. The sample carries around 680,000 distinct CDR3 sequences, approximately 16% recorded once. The V call is TRBV4-2, the J call TRBJ2-1; D gene uncertain. The sample in question was PBMCs from the stem cell graft donor, obtained from the stem cell graft. The receptor was isolated from a human donor who donated a stem cell graft to a child with acute myeloid leukemia. CDR3 sequence (DNA): TGTGCCAGCAGCCAACCTACAAATGGGCTAACGGATGAGCAGTTCTTC. It is translated as CASSQPTNGLTDEQFF.